The 14 T cell receptor beta chains below all came from one sample that was sequenced in a study of T-cell reconstitution after alpha-beta-depleted transplantation in children. Library preparation (for TCRbeta) was performed with unique molecular identifiers. TCRdb reprocessed the PCR reads via MiXCR and lists one record per CDR3 protein. The table lists a few hundred thousand distinct CDR3 sequences, about 8.8% of them singletons. Specimen: PBMCs from the stem cell graft donor, collected from the stem cell graft. The origin of the receptors is a human donor who donated a stem cell graft to a child with SCID.

This clonotype came up many times. V is TRBV20-1 and J is TRBJ1-1; D possibly corresponds to TRBD1 (5 bases). V gave up 5 bases and J gave up 1 base, with 11 bases separating them. CDR1 and CDR2 (germline): DFQATT, SNEGSKA (reference sequence). The CDR3 sequence is 13 residues long. As DNA, the CDR3 is TGCAGTGCTTTGGACACCTCGAACACTGAAGCTTTCTTT. The encoded protein is CSALDTSNTEAFF.

This clonotype was recorded at least ten times. The chain recombines TRBV9 with TRBJ1-2; weak D call: TRBD1 (5 bases). CDR1 is SGDLS, CDR2 YYNGEE, per germline. Trimming cost V 3 bases and J 8 bases, with 20 bases left between them. This CDR3 region has 15 residues. The CDR3 loop is CASSGKYLGGLGYTF. CDR3 DNA sequence: TGTGCCAGCAGCGGAAAATATCTGGGGGGGTTAGGCTACACCTTC.

This clonotype appeared many times. V usage is TRBV9 and J usage is TRBJ2-7, with a tentative D call TRBD1 (6 bases). V dropped 3 bases and J dropped 1 base, with 14 bases sitting between them. The CDR3 sequence is 15 residues long. Germline V gene sequence: CDR1 SGDLS, CDR2 YYNGEE. The CDR3 DNA follows: TGTGCCAGCAGCGGCCTACAGGGATGGTCCTACGAGCAGTACTTC. Protein: CASSGLQGWSYEQYF.

There are many counts of this clonotype. The V and J genes are TRBV7-9 and TRBJ2-3; the D is unclear. Germline CDR1 is SEHNR and CDR2 is FQNEAQ (reference sequence). V lost 8 bases, J lost 1 base, and 16 bases lay in between. The length of the CDR3 is 15 residues. The CDR3 DNA is TGTGCCAGCTCGGCCATAGGCCCTGGCACAGATACGCAGTATTTT. Its translation: CASSAIGPGTDTQYF. The variable domain in full, completed from reference TRBV7-9 and TRBJ2-3, reads DTGVSQNPRHKITKRGQNVTFRCDPISEHNRLYWYRQTLGQGPEFLTYFQNEAQLEKSRLLSDRFSAERPKGSFSTLEIQRTEQGDSAMYLCASSAIGPGTDTQYFGPGTRLTVL.

The table lists this clonotype with many counts. This chain links TRBV18 with TRBJ2-1; 10 bases are shared with TRBD2. The germline gives CDR1 KGHSH, CDR2 LQKENI. V lost 4 bases and J lost 4; bases outside the gene matches: 7. The CDR3 has 16 amino acids. CDR3 amino acids: CASSQETSGAYNEQFF. The CDR3 DNA reads TGTGCCAGCTCACAAGAAACTAGCGGGGCTTACAATGAGCAGTTCTTC. Based on the CDR3 plus reference TRBV18 and TRBJ2-1, the full variable domain is NAGVMQNPRHLVRRRGQEARLRCSPMKGHSHVYWYRQLPEEGLKFMVYLQKENIIDESGMPKERFSAEFPKEGPSILRIQQVVRGDSAAYFCASSQETSGAYNEQFFGPGTRLTVL.

This clonotype was counted many times. The chain is built from TRBV3-1 and TRBJ2-4, with TRBD1 identical over 7 bases. The CDR3 runs to 13 residues. V lost 5 bases to trimming and J lost 8 bases; unmatched junction nucleotides: 6. Germline lookup yields CDR1 LGHDT and CDR2 YNNKEL (reference sequence). The CDR3 sequence: CASSERGTDIQYF. The CDR3, as DNA: TGTGCCAGCAGCGAAAGAGGGACAGACATTCAGTACTTC.

Many counts were recorded for this clonotype. CDR3 sequence (DNA): TGTGCCAGCAGAGGGGACGTCGCCTACGAGCAGTACTTC. Amino acid sequence: CASRGDVAYEQYF. The chain recombines TRBV11-2 with TRBJ2-7; D might be TRBD1 or TRBD2, each matching 5 bases. The germline V gene has CDR1 SGHAT and CDR2 FQNNGV. V was trimmed by 6 bases and J by 2 bases, leaving 11 bases between them. The CDR3 spans 13 residues.

This clonotype was recorded many times. The CDR3, as DNA: TGTGCCAGTAGTATATTGGGGGGTGAAGCTTTCTTT. It specifies CASSILGGEAFF. V gene TRBV19 combines with J gene TRBJ1-1; D is perhaps TRBD1 (5 bases). Germline V gene data show CDR1 as LNHDA and CDR2 as SQIVND (reference sequence). V lost 2 bases to trimming and J lost 7 bases, with 8 bases between them. There are 12 residues in the CDR3.

Ten or more counts support this clonotype. CDR3 DNA: TGTGCCAGCAGCTTACCGGAGGTAGGGGGCCGAGCGAGCTCCTACAATGAGCAGTTCTTC. It encodes CASSLPEVGGRASSYNEQFF. This chain joins TRBV12-3 or TRBV12-4 and TRBJ2-1; 7 bases match TRBD1. V gave up 6 bases and J gave up 0 bases; unmatched junction bases: 20. The CDR3 covers 20 residues.

At least ten counts were recorded for this clonotype. The chain uses TRBV4-1 and TRBJ2-7, with D perhaps assigned TRBD1 or TRBD2 (5 bases each). The V gene's germline CDR1 is MGHRA and CDR2 YSYEKL. V was trimmed by 4 bases and J by 0 bases, leaving 13 bases between them. CDR3 size: 15 residues. This chain's CDR3 is CASSPWGKSSYEQYF. In DNA form, the CDR3 reads TGCGCCAGCAGCCCCTGGGGGAAATCCTCCTACGAGCAGTACTTC.

This clonotype has a count of ten or more. The chain uses TRBV20-1 and TRBJ1-3, with D perhaps matching TRBD1 (6 bases). Trimming pared 3 bases from V and 0 bases from J, leaving 12 bases between. The germline V gene has CDR1 DFQATT and CDR2 SNEGSKA (reference sequence). The CDR3 is made up of 15 amino acids. CDR3 sequence reads: CSARDRERSGNTIYF. CDR3 DNA: TGCAGTGCTAGGGACAGAGAACGCTCTGGAAACACCATATATTTT.

The chain links TRBV4-2 to TRBJ2-1, with 9 bases identical to TRBD2. The germline V gene has CDR1 LGHNA and CDR2 YNFKEQ. V shed 5 bases and J 0 bases; nucleotides not matched to a gene: 5. The CDR3 length is 16 residues. CDR3 DNA sequence: TGTGCCAGCAGCGAACTAGCGGGCCTCTCCTACAATGAGCAGTTCTTC. This gives the protein CASSELAGLSYNEQFF.

This clonotype has a count of ten or more. V gene TRBV18 combines with J gene TRBJ2-3, with 9 positions matching TRBD1. The CDR3 consists of 15 residues. Germline V gene lookup returns CDR1 KGHSH and CDR2 LQKENI. Germline trimming cut 5 bases from V and 5 bases from J; bases unmatched to any gene: 8. CDR3 sequence reads: CASSNRDRVRDTQYF. CDR3 nucleotides: TGTGCCAGCTCAAACCGGGACAGGGTGCGAGATACGCAGTATTTT.

This clonotype was observed many times. This chain uses TRBV6-1 with TRBJ1-5; D is perhaps TRBD1 (6 bases). The germline V gene encodes CDR1 MNHNS and CDR2 SASEGT. V shed 8 bases and J shed 0 bases, with 11 bases lying between them. The CDR3 runs 14 residues. CDR3 sequence reads: CASAGAYSNQPQHF. For the CDR3, the DNA is TGTGCCAGCGCGGGGGCTTATAGCAATCAGCCCCAGCATTTT.